A selection of T cell receptor beta chains follows, all from one sample in a study of T cells in Graves' hyperthyroidism and ophthalmopathy. MiXCR was run by TCRdb on the multiplex PCR reads, yielding one entry per CDR3 protein. The table has a few hundred thousand distinct CDR3 sequences, around 14% seen once. Specimen: blood. The receptors originated from a woman aged 25 to 45 with Graves' hyperthyroidism. Each CDR3 is given without its conserved first and last residue.

V	CDR3
TRBV10-3	AIKGQGAGETQY
TRBV7-9	ASSGTSREHEQF
TRBV6-1	ASSVTGRRTSGRVTGELF
TRBV10-3	AARRGLASSDTQY
TRBV28	ASSPTLEYYNEQF
TRBV20-1	SAREERGGATGELF
TRBV7-2	ASSPRLAGNTGELF
TRBV28	ASMGSPTYEQY
TRBV9	ASSVLQGTYNEQF
TRBV30	AWSEAAEQY
TRBV11-2	ASSSPGASTDTQY
TRBV7-9	ASSPKGLAGKGNEQF
TRBV20-1	SARGQESYEQY
TRBV6-1	ASSKGFYEQY
TRBV5-1	ASSYGQVIYGYT
TRBV20-1	SGSGDLDTQY
TRBV4-1	ASSQTWTRPNTEAF
TRBV29-1	SVEGQRIGEQY
TRBV20-1	SASGTSGVETQY
TRBV28	ASSPNDILWGETH
TRBV5-1	ASSPRDITLNTEAF
TRBV18	ASSVGGPHKYEQF
TRBV24-1	ATSDTDSYNEQF
TRBV7-6	ASSRGINTGELF
TRBV7-9	ASSTTGGSGGNTIY
TRBV6-1	ASSRTVSYEQY
TRBV7-9	ASSQGTGMMNTEAF
TRBV30	AWTETGSNQPQH